What follows are 29 T cell receptor beta chains derived from one specimen sequenced in a study of Tregs in tolerant kidney transplant recipients. The repertoire was sequenced with immunoSEQ multiplex PCR; TCRdb's copy has only in-frame clones and lacks some. Here the sample spans 95,000 to 120,000 clones, 90% being singletons. Here the sequenced sample was CD4+ T cells from blood, taken before the transplant. The receptors shown here come from a human donor who received a combined kidney and bone marrow transplant.

The chain recombines TRBV5-6 with TRBJ1-1; D ambiguous. V was cut by 2 bases and J by 4 bases, with 9 bases left in between. CDR3 length equals 13 residues. Germline loops: CDR1 SGHDT, CDR2 YYEEEE. The CDR3 DNA sequence: TGTGCCAGCAGCTTCACAGCGGGCACTGAAGCTTTCTTT. The encoded protein is CASSFTAGTEAFF.

J is TRBJ2-5 and V is TRBV7-2; 8 bases fit TRBD1. The CDR3 is made up of 18 amino acids. V gave up 5 bases and J gave up 5 bases; unmatched junction bases: 19. Germline V CDR1 and CDR2: SGHTA, FQGNSA. CDR3 nucleotides: TGTGCCAGCAGCCCGGACAGGGTACCGCCCCCACAAGGGGAGACCCAGTACTTC. Its translation is CASSPDRVPPPQGETQYF.

The CDR3 DNA is TGTGCCAGCAGCACGCGAGCGGGACAGGATAACACTGAAGCTTTCTTT. Its translation: CASSTRAGQDNTEAFF. This sequence joins TRBV9 and TRBJ1-1; 8 bases fit TRBD1. With V trimmed by 4 bases and J by 2 bases, 10 bases remained unmatched. The CDR3 contains 16 residues. Germline V gene lookup returns CDR1 SGDLS and CDR2 YYNGEE.

As DNA, the CDR3 is TGTGCCAGCGCGTTCGGCGGGGGGGCCAATGAGCAGTTCTTC. Residues: CASAFGGGANEQFF. The V gene is TRBV6-1, the J gene TRBJ2-1; 9 bases align to TRBD2. This CDR3 is 14 amino acids long. V lost 8 bases and J lost 6; bases outside the gene matches: 8. CDR1 and CDR2 from the germline V gene are MNHNS and SASEGT.

The CDR3 sequence is CASSPGALTQYF. In nucleotides, the CDR3 is TGCGCCAGCAGCCCAGGGGCTTTAACGCAGTATTTT. V and J are TRBV5-1 and TRBJ2-3; a weak D match, TRBD1 (6 bases). The CDR3 loop spans 12 amino acids. V lost 4 bases to trimming and J lost 9 bases, with 12 bases between them. The germline CDR1 and CDR2 sequences are SGHRS and YFSETQ.

V usage is TRBV28 and J usage is TRBJ1-5, with 10 nucleotides matching TRBD1. Germline trimming cut 7 bases from V and 7 bases from J; bases unmatched to any gene: 13. Looked up from germline, CDR1 is MDHEN and CDR2 is SYDVKM. CDR3 length: 16 residues. CDR3 in amino acids: CASTPRDRGSRQPQHF. The CDR3 coding sequence is TGTGCCAGCACCCCGCGGGACAGGGGATCTCGGCAGCCCCAGCATTTT.

The chain recombines TRBV7-6 with TRBJ2-7; 11 nucleotides line up with TRBD2. The CDR3 loop spans 15 amino acids. Losses at the gene ends were 1 base for V and 1 base for J; bases not matched to a gene: 0. Germline loops: CDR1 SGHVS, CDR2 FNYEAQ. The DNA for the CDR3 is TGTGCCAGCAGCTTAGGGACTAGCGGGTCCTACGAGCAGTACTTC. Protein product: CASSLGTSGSYEQYF.

This clone showed up just once. CDR3 sequence (DNA): TGTGCCAGCAGCTTGGTGAGAGACTTGAACACTGAAGCTTTCTTT. Protein: CASSLVRDLNTEAFF. J is TRBJ1-1 and V is TRBV5-5; D gene unclear. Trimming left V 0 bases short and J 0 bases short, with 9 bases between. This CDR3 is 15 amino acids long. CDR1 is SGHKS, CDR2 YYEKEE, per germline (reference sequence).

The gene calls are TRBV6-6 and TRBJ1-2; TRBD1 aligns across 8 bases. This CDR3 has 13 residues. The ends lost 7 bases at V and 3 bases at J; junction bases unmatched: 4. Germline CDR1 MNHNY, CDR2 SVGAGI (reference sequence). CDR3 DNA sequence: TGTGCCAGCAAAAAGGGACAGGACTATGGCTACACCTTC. Translating gives CASKKGQDYGYTF.

The chain is built from TRBV6-5 and TRBJ1-3; D unresolved. Per germline, CDR1 MNHEY and CDR2 SVGAGI. Trimming pared 8 bases from V and 0 bases from J, leaving 8 bases between. The CDR3 is made up of 13 amino acids. In DNA, the CDR3 is TGTGCCAGCGGCCTCTCCTCTGGAAACACCATATATTTT. This gives the protein CASGLSSGNTIYF.

The J gene is TRBJ1-2, the V gene TRBV7-2; tentatively, D is TRBD1 (6 bases). CDR3 length equals 14 residues. V lost 4 bases to trimming and J lost 8 bases, with 17 bases between them. Looked up from germline, CDR1 is SGHTA and CDR2 is FQGNSA. CDR3 nucleotide sequence: TGTGCCAGCAGCTCCAAACAGGGTAGTAACGGCTACACCTTC. Protein sequence: CASSSKQGSNGYTF.

V and J are TRBV5-1 and TRBJ2-7; D may be TRBD1 (6 bases). This CDR3 comprises 14 residues. V lost 2 bases and J 5 bases, leaving 14 bases between the germline ends. Germline V CDR1 and CDR2: SGHRS, YFSETQ. Here the CDR3 reads CASSLSTGSDEQYF. The DNA for the CDR3 is TGCGCCAGCAGCTTATCGACAGGATCGGACGAGCAGTACTTC. Variable domain in full (rest from reference TRBV5-1 and TRBJ2-7): KAGVTQTPRYLIKTRGQQVTLSCSPISGHRSVSWYQQTPGQGLQFLFEYFSETQRNKGNFPGRFSGRQFSNSRSEMNVSTLELGDSALYLCASSLSTGSDEQYFGPGTRLTVT.

The chain has TRBV5-1 and TRBJ2-1, with 7 positions matching TRBD2. Germline lookup yields CDR1 SGHRS and CDR2 YFSETQ. V lost 0 bases, J lost 6 bases, and 6 bases stayed unmatched. CDR3 length: 15 amino acids. The CDR3 coding sequence is TGCGCCAGCAGCTTGGTGCAGGGCGGGGGCAATGAGCAGTTCTTC. Translation gives CASSLVQGGGNEQFF.

This clone was observed once. In nucleotides, the CDR3 is TGTGCCAGCAGCCCCGGGGGTCAAGGGGCGCCCCAGCATTTT. Translating gives CASSPGGQGAPQHF. J is TRBJ1-5 and V is TRBV6-6, with D maybe TRBD1 (5 bases). The CDR3 extends over 14 amino acids. V shed 6 bases and J shed 9 bases, with 18 bases lying between them. Germline values: CDR1 MNHNY, CDR2 SVGAGI (reference sequence).

This clone was seen a handful of times. J is TRBJ1-4 and V is TRBV6-5; TRBD1 is a possible D gene (6 bases). V was pared by 0 bases and J by 7 bases, with 12 bases between. The length of the CDR3 is 15 residues. Germline V gives CDR1 MNHEY, CDR2 SVGAGI. CDR3 protein: CASSYSGGLGEKLFF. CDR3 sequence (DNA): TGTGCCAGCAGTTACTCCGGGGGGCTCGGTGAAAAACTGTTTTTT.

This chain connects TRBV5-4 to TRBJ1-1, with D possibly matching TRBD1 (6 bases). Trimming cost V 3 bases and J 0 bases, with 15 bases left between them. Germline V gene lookup returns CDR1 SGHNT and CDR2 YYREEE (reference sequence). The CDR3 totals 16 residues. CDR3 residues: CASSSGAGRVNTEAFF. Written as DNA, the CDR3 is TGTGCCAGCAGCTCAGGGGCGGGCAGGGTGAACACTGAAGCTTTCTTT.

The rearrangement links TRBV2 to TRBJ1-3; D is possibly TRBD1 (5 bases). The CDR3 totals 11 residues. Looked up from germline, CDR1 is SNHLY and CDR2 is FYNNEI. V lost 4 bases to trimming and J lost 13 bases, with 11 bases between them. The CDR3 region is CASSVVGAIYF. CDR3 sequence (DNA): TGTGCCAGCAGTGTGGTAGGGGCAATATATTTT.

This chain joins TRBV5-1 and TRBJ1-6; the D is unclear. Germline V gene sequence: CDR1 SGHRS, CDR2 YFSETQ. V was clipped by 4 bases and J by 7 bases, with 15 bases between them. This CDR3 region has 15 residues. In DNA form, the CDR3 reads TGCGCCAGCAGCCCTAGTTATGGAGAAAATTCACCCCTCCACTTT. Translation: CASSPSYGENSPLHF.

As DNA, the CDR3 is TGTGCCAGCAGCCTATTACAGGGGGGAGAGACCCAGTACTTC. Encoded protein: CASSLLQGGETQYF. The rearrangement joins TRBV11-2 to TRBJ2-5; 8 bases map to TRBD1. The CDR3 totals 14 residues. J gave up 4 bases and V 5 bases, and 6 bases lay outside the gene matches. In germline, CDR1 is SGHAT, CDR2 FQNNGV.

The rearrangement uses TRBV4-2 and TRBJ2-3; 10 nucleotides match TRBD2. Trimming removed 0 bases from V and 1 base from J; junction bases left unmatched: 1. Germline CDR1 is LGHNA and CDR2 is YNFKEQ. The length of the CDR3 is 16 residues. DNA of the CDR3: TGTGCCAGCAGCCAAGAACTAGCGGGGCGCACAGATACGCAGTATTTT. This codes for CASSQELAGRTDTQYF.

The V call is TRBV7-2, the J call TRBJ1-1; D is unresolved. There are 11 residues in the CDR3. Trimming stripped 3 bases from V and 7 bases from J, with 6 bases between. Germline CDR1 is SGHTA and CDR2 is FQGNSA. The CDR3 loop reads CASSFVSEAFF. The CDR3, as DNA: TGTGCCAGCAGCTTCGTCAGTGAAGCTTTCTTT.

The rearrangement joins TRBV5-8 to TRBJ2-2; 9 nucleotides align to TRBD2. The J segment lost 4 bases and the V segment lost 0 bases, leaving 1 base of the junction unmatched. The CDR3 has 15 amino acids. Germline assignment: CDR1 SGHTS and CDR2 YDEGEE. The CDR3 loop is CASSLGLAATGELFF. CDR3 in DNA: TGTGCCAGCAGCTTGGGACTAGCGGCCACCGGGGAGCTGTTTTTT.

V and J are TRBV7-7 and TRBJ2-2; D gene unclear. Germline CDR1 SSHAT, CDR2 FNYEAQ (reference sequence). Between the trimmed V and J ends, which lost 5 bases and 4 bases, there was a span of 14 bases. The CDR3 covers 15 residues. The CDR3 here is CASSPGPSGTGELFF. The DNA for the CDR3 is TGTGCCAGCAGCCCGGGTCCCTCGGGCACCGGGGAGCTGTTTTTT.

V gene TRBV7-2 combines with J gene TRBJ1-5; tentative D call: TRBD1 (6 bases). V was cut by 2 bases and J by 2 bases, with 13 bases left in between. Germline CDR1 and CDR2: SGHTA and FQGNSA. The CDR3 length is 16 residues. The CDR3 reads CASSLWAGDGNQPQHF. As DNA, the CDR3 is TGTGCCAGCAGCTTATGGGCAGGGGATGGCAATCAGCCCCAGCATTTT.

CDR3 nucleotide sequence: TGTGCCAGCAGCTCAGGACAGGGCCCCTACGAGCAGTACTTC. This encodes CASSSGQGPYEQYF. V usage is TRBV11-2 and J usage is TRBJ2-7; 8 bases line up with TRBD1. V dropped 4 bases and J dropped 2; count of bases not matched to a gene: 4. This CDR3 is built from 14 residues. Germline lookup yields CDR1 SGHAT and CDR2 FQNNGV. Combining the CDR3 with reference TRBV11-2 and TRBJ2-7 gives the whole variable domain EAGVAQSPRYKIIEKRQSVAFWCNPISGHATLYWYQQILGQGPKLLIQFQNNGVVDDSQLPKDRFSAERLKGVDSTLKIQPAKLEDSAVYLCASSSGQGPYEQYFGPGTRLTVT.

In DNA form, the CDR3 reads TGTGCCATCAGTGCCCTCTCCTTGGACAGGGGTGCCGAGCAGTACTTC. Amino acid sequence: CAISALSLDRGAEQYF. This chain uses TRBV10-3 with TRBJ2-7; 9 bases are a match to TRBD1. The V gene end was trimmed by 4 bases and the J gene end by 6 bases; junction bases not matched to a gene: 13. The germline CDR1 and CDR2 sequences are ENHRY and SYGVKD. This CDR3 region has 16 residues.

The genes are TRBV7-9 and TRBJ2-7; the match to TRBD2 covers 11 bases. Germline-derived CDR1 and CDR2 are SEHNR and FQNEAQ (reference sequence). The CDR3 length is 16 residues. V lost 4 bases and J lost 1; bases outside the gene matches: 6. CDR3 residues: CASSYPTSGVSYEQYF. DNA of the CDR3: TGTGCCAGCAGCTACCCGACTAGCGGGGTTTCCTACGAGCAGTACTTC.

The rearrangement links TRBV4-1 to TRBJ2-7, with 7 bases lining up with TRBD2. Germline V lookup: CDR1 MGHRA, CDR2 YSYEKL. Germline trimming cut 1 base from V and 5 bases from J; bases unmatched to any gene: 2. The CDR3 contains 13 residues. The CDR3 DNA follows: TGCGCCAGCAGCCAAGTGGGAGGGAACGAGCAGTACTTC. Protein sequence: CASSQVGGNEQYF.

The V call is TRBV5-1, the J call TRBJ1-1; 7 bases map to TRBD1. The germline gives CDR1 SGHRS, CDR2 YFSETQ. The V gene end was trimmed by 5 bases and the J gene end by 1 base; junction bases not matched to a gene: 8. The CDR3 length is 15 residues. This CDR3 reads CASSAHGTANTEAFF. DNA for the CDR3: TGCGCCAGCAGTGCCCATGGGACAGCGAACACTGAAGCTTTCTTT.